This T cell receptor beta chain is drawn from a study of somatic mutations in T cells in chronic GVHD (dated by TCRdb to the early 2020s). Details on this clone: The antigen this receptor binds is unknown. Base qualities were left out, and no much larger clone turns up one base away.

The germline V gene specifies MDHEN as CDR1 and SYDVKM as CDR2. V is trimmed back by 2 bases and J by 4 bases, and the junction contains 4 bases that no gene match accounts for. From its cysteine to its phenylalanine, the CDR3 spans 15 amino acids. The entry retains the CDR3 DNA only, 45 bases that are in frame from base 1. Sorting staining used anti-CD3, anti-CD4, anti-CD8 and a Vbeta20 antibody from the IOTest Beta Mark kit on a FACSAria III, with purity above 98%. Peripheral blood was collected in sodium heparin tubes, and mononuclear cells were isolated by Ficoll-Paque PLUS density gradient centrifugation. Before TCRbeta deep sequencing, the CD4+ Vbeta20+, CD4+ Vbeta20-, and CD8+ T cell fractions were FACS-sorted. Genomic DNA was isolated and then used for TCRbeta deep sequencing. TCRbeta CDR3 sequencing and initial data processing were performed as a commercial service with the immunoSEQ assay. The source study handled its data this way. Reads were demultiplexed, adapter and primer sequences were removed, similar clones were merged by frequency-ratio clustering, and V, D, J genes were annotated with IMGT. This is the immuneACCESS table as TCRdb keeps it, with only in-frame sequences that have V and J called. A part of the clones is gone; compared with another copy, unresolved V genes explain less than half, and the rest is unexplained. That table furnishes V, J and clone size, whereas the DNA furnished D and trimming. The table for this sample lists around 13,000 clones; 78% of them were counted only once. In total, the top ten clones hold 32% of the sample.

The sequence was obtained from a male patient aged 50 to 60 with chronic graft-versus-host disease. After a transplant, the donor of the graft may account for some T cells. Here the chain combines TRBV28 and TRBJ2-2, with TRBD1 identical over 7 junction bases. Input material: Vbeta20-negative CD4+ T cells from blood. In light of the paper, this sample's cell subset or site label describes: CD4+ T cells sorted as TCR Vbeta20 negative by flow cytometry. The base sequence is TGTGCCAGCAGTTTACGTCCAGGGGGCACCGGGGAGCTGTTTTTT. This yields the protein CASSLRPGGTGELFF.